This paragraph covers one T cell receptor beta chain sequence. Antigen unknown. TCRdb independently ran MiXCR on the 5' RACE reads; one entry per CDR3 protein. In the table there are 1,800,000 or so distinct CDR3 sequences, less than 35% of which are singletons. The sample is drawn from a study of identical twins. Study-wide results and limits: Reduced insertions were recorded for abundant cord blood beta clonotypes, with no such pattern in memory repertoires. Invariant MAIT and iNKT cells are populations that could partly confound zero-insertion analyses.

The V and J ends lost 0 bases and 0 bases respectively, with 13 bases between them. Germline V CDR1 and CDR2: MNHNY, SVGAGI (reference sequence). This CDR3 has 17 amino acids. Sequenced input: cord blood. The chain joins TRBV6-6 to TRBJ2-3, with D possibly being TRBD1 or TRBD2 (5 bases each). This receptor was identified in a newborn girl in good health. CDR3 bases: TGTGCCAGCAGTTACTCGATTGGGGGTGTAAGCACAGATACGCAGTATTTT. This encodes CASSYSIGGVSTDTQYF.